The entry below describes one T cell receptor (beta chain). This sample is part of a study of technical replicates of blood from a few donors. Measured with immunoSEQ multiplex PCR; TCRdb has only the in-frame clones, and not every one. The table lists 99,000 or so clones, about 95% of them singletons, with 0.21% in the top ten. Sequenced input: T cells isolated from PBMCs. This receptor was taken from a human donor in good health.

CDR3 residues: CASSSTGVGETQYF. CDR3 in DNA: TGTGCCAGCAGCTCCACAGGGGTTGGGGAGACCCAGTACTTC. The chain uses TRBV7-9 and TRBJ2-5; 7 positions match TRBD1. This CDR3 contains 14 residues. Germline V CDR1 and CDR2: SEHNR, FQNEAQ (reference sequence). The ends lost 4 bases at V and 5 bases at J; junction bases unmatched: 7.